Reported below is one T cell receptor (beta chain). The target antigen is unknown. The sample belongs to a study of CD8+ T cells in alopecia areata. Study details: Affected scalp percentage set treated patients' severity scores. Whole-study findings and limits: A single nonresponder leaves the baseline CD8+ expansion link to response uncertain. Under tofacitinib, numerous expanded lesional clonotypes remained detectable in scalp and blood.

This CDR3 spans 13 amino acids. V was clipped by 2 bases and J by 14 bases, with 18 bases between them. Germline values: CDR1 MNHNS, CDR2 SASEGT. TCR sequencing used cDNA made by reverse transcription of extracted RNA. Assay: immunoSEQ multiplex PCR; the TCRdb copy retains only in-frame clones and omits some. The profile shows about 200,000 clones, more than 30% of them singletons. As for treatment: oral pan-JAK inhibitor, 5-10 mg twice daily. PBMCs, the starting material, were the source of sorted CD4+ and CD8+ T cells. Sequencing used CD4+ T cells sorted from blood, obtained at roughly week 30, from a patient treated with tofacitinib. The receptor was derived from a human donor with alopecia areata. The chain uses TRBV6-1 and TRBJ1-1; no clear D gene. The DNA of the CDR3 is TGTGCCAGCAGTGAAAATAGTTTATTCCCGGGATTCTTT. This gives the protein CASSENSLFPGFF.